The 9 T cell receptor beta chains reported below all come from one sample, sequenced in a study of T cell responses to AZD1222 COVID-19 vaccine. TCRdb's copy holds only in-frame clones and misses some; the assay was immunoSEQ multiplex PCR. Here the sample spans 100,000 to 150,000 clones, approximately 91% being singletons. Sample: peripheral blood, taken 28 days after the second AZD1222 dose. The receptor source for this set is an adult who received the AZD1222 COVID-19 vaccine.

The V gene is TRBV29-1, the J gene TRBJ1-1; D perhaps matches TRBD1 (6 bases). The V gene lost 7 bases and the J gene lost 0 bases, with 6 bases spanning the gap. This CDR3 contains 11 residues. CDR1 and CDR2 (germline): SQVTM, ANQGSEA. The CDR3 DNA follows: TGCAGCGGGGGGCTGAACACTGAAGCTTTCTTT. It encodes CSGGLNTEAFF.

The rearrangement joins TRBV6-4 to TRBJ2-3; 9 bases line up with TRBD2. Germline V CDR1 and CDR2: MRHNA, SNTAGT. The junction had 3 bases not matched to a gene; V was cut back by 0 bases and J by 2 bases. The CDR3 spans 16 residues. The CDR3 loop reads CASSDSAGGNTDTQYF. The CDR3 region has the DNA TGTGCCAGCAGTGACTCCGCGGGGGGGAACACAGATACGCAGTATTTT.

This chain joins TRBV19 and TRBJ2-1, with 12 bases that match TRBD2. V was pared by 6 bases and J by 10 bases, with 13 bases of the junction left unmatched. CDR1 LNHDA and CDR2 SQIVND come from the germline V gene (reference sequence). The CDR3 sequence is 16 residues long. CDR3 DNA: TGTGCCAGTAGCATGCGGTGGCTAGCGGGAGGGGGAGAGCAGTTCTTC. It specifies CASSMRWLAGGGEQFF. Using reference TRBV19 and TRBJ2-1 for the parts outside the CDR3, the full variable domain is DGGITQSPKYLFRKEGQNVTLSCEQNLNHDAMYWYRQDPGQGLRLIYYSQIVNDFQKGDIAEGYSVSREKKESFPLTVTSAQKNPTAFYLCASSMRWLAGGGEQFFGPGTRLTVL.

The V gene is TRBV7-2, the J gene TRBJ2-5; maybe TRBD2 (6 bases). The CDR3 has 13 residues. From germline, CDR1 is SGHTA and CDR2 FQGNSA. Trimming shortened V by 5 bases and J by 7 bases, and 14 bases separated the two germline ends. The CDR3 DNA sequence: TGTGCCAGCAGCCAGGACTATTTGGGGACCCAGTACTTC. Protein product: CASSQDYLGTQYF.

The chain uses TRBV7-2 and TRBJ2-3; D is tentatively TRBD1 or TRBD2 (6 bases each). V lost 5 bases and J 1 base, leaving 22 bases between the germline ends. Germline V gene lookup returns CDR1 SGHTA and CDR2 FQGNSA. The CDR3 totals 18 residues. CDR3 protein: CASSGGQGGWRRTDTQYF. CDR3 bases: TGTGCCAGCAGCGGGGGGCAAGGAGGTTGGCGGCGCACAGATACGCAGTATTTT.

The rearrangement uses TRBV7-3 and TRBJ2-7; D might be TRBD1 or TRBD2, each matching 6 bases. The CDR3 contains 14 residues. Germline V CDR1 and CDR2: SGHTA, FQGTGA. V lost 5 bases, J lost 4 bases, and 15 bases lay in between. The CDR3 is CASSPKGGSYEQYF. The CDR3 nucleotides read TGTGCCAGCAGCCCAAAGGGGGGTTCTTACGAGCAGTACTTC.

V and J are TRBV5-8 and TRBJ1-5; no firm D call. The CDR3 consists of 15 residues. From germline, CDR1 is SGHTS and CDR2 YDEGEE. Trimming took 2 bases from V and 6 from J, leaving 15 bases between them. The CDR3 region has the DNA TGTGCCAGCAGCTTTCGGCAGGCCCTCGGTCAGCCCCAGCATTTT. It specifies CASSFRQALGQPQHF.

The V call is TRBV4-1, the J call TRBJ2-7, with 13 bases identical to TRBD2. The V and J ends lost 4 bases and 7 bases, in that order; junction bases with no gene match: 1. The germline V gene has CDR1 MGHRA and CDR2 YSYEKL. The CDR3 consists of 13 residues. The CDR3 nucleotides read TGCGCCAGCAGCCGGGGACTAGCGGGAGAGCAGTACGTC. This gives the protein CASSRGLAGEQYV.

CDR3 in amino acids: CASSPRTSGYTDTQYF. CDR3 nucleotides: TGTGCCAGCAGCCCCAGGACTAGCGGATACACAGATACGCAGTATTTT. The rearrangement uses TRBV9 and TRBJ2-3, with TRBD2 matching 10 bases. Germline CDR1 and CDR2: SGDLS and YYNGEE. The CDR3 loop spans 16 amino acids. Germline trimming cut 4 bases from V and 2 bases from J; bases unmatched to any gene: 7.